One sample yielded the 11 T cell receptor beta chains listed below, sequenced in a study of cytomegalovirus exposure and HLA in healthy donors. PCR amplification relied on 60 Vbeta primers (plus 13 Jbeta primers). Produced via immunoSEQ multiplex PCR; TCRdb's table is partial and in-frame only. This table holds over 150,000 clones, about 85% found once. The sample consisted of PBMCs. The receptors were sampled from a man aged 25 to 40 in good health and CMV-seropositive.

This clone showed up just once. The CDR3 DNA sequence: TGCGCCAGCAGCCAGCTAGCGGGGGGTCTGATTGATACGCAGTATTTT. Its protein product is CASSQLAGGLIDTQYF. The chain has TRBV4-3 and TRBJ2-3, with 11 bases identical to TRBD2. The CDR3 runs to 16 residues. Germline CDR1 reads LGHNA; CDR2 reads YSLEER. The V segment lost 3 bases and the J segment 6 bases; nucleotides outside the gene matches: 8.

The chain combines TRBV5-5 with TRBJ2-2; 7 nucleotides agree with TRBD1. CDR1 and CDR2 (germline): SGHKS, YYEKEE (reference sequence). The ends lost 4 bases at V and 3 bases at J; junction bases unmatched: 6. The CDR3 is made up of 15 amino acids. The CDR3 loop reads CASSIQGLDTGELFF. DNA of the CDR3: TGTGCCAGCAGCATACAGGGGCTAGACACCGGGGAGCTGTTTTTT.

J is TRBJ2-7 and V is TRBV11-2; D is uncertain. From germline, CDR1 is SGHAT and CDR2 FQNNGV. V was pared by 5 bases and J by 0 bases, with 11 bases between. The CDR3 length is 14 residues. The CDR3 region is CASSISSGSYEQYF. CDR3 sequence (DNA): TGTGCCAGCAGCATCAGTTCAGGCTCCTACGAGCAGTACTTC.

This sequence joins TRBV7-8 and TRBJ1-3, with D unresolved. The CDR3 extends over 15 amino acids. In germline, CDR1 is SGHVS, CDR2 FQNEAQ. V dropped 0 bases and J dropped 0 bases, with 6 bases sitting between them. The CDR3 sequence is CASSLAASSGNTIYF. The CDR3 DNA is TGTGCCAGCAGCTTAGCGGCCTCCTCTGGAAACACCATATATTTT.

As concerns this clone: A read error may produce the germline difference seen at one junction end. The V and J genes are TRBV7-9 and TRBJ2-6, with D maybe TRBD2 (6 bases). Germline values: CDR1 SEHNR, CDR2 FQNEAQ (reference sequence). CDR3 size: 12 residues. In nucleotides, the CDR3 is TGTTCCAGCAGCTTAGTGGGCGGGGCCCTGACTTTC. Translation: CSSSLVGGALTF.

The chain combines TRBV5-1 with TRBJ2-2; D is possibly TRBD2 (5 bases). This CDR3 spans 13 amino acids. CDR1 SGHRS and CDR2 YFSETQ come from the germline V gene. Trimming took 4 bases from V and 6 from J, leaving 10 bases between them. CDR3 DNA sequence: TGCGCCAGCAGCCCCACGGGATCCGGGGAGCTGTTTTTT. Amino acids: CASSPTGSGELFF.

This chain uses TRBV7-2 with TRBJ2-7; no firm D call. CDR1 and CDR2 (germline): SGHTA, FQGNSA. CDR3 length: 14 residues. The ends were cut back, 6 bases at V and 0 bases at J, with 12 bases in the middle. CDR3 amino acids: CASSLYWDSYEQYV. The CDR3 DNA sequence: TGTGCCAGCAGTCTTTACTGGGACTCCTACGAGCAGTACGTC.

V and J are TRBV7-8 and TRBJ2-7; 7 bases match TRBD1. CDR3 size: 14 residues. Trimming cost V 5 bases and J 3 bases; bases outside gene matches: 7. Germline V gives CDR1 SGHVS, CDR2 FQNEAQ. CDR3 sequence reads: CASSPDREFYEQYV. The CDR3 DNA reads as TGTGCCAGCAGCCCCGACAGGGAATTCTACGAGCAGTACGTC.

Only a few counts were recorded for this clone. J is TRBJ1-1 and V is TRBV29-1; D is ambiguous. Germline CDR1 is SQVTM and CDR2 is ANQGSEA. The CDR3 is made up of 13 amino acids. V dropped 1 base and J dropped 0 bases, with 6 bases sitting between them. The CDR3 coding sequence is TGCAGCGTTGAAGGCAGAATGAACACTGAAGCTTTCTTT. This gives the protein CSVEGRMNTEAFF.

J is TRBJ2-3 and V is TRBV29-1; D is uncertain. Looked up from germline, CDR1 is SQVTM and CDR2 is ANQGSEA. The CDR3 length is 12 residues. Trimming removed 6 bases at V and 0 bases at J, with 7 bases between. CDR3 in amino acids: CSVDTSTDTQYF. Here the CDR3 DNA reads TGCAGCGTCGACACAAGCACAGATACGCAGTATTTT.

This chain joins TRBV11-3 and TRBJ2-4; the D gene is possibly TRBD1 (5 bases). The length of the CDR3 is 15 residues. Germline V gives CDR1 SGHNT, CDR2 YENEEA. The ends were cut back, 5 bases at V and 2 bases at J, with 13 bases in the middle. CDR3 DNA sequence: TGTGCCAGCAGCCACGTCTCAGGGCCCAAAAACATTCAGTACTTC. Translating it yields CASSHVSGPKNIQYF.